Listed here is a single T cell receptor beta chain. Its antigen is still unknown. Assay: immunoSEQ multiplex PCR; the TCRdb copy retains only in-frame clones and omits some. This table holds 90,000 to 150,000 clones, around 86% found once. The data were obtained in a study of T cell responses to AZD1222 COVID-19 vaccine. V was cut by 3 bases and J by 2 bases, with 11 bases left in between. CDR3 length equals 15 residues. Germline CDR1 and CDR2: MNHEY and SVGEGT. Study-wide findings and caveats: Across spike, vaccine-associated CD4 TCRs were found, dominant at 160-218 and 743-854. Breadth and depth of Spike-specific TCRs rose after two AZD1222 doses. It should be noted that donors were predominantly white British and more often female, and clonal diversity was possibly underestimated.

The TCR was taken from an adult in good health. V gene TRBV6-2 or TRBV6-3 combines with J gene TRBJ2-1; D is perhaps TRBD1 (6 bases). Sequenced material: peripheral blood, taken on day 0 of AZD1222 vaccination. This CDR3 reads CASSYNRATYNEQFF. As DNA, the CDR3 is TGTGCCAGCAGTTATAACAGGGCTACCTACAATGAGCAGTTCTTC.